This TCR beta chain was captured in a study of identical twins listed by TCRdb under 2016. Broadly, across the study: The study deep-sequenced TCR alpha and beta repertoires from monozygotic twins, unrelated adults of various ages and cord blood to test whether fetal clonotypes persist. Replicate twin experiments were performed at different times using different library preparation protocols to rule out contamination.

Results the study describes overall, beyond this receptor: Invariant T cells such as MAIT and iNKT could partly confound zero-insertion analyses, although diverse VJ usage argued against such confounding for most clonotypes. In beta out-of-frame sequences, excess twin sharing was weaker, because having fewer shared sequences lowered the signal-to-noise ratio. In monozygotic twins, recombination models systematically underestimated out-of-frame TCR alpha sharing, but the models matched the sharing seen between unrelated individuals. Compared with coincidental sharing between unrelated individuals, out-of-frame TCR alpha sequences shared between twins had an excess of sequences with low generation probability. Fewer insertions were carried by abundant cord blood beta clonotypes; a weaker similar trend was observed in young adult naive repertoires, while no such trend was observed in memory repertoires. Conclusions relied on cross-sectional statistical analysis, since the same donors could not be followed over many years.

This clonotype was recorded a few times. Its antigen is still unknown. The input lacks base qualities; no much larger clone sits a single base away. Receptor libraries were prepared by 5' RACE. The sequencer listed for this sample is Illumina HiSeq 2000. A universal primer binding site was added through template switching, and the final cDNA carried a unique molecular identifier so that TCR cDNA molecules could be counted accurately. Specific primers in the conserved constant-segment region were used to synthesize first-strand cDNA for TCR alpha and beta chains. To control for contamination, every cDNA library carried two barcodes: a SMART-Mk sample barcode plus Illumina barcodes. Two successive PCR steps introduced TruSeq adapter sequences along with Illumina sample barcodes. The TCR alpha and beta cDNA libraries were sequenced on the Illumina HiSeq platform using custom primers. On the authors' methods: Raw reads were processed with MiGEC to extract unique molecular identifiers, and MiXCR was used to determine CDR3 positions. For each individual, recombination models were inferred using an EM algorithm with the repgenHMM and IGoR tools. The analysis of shared clonotypes was done with the tcR package in R, with sharing normalized by the product of cloneset sizes. To study raw recombination free of thymic and clonal selection effects, out-of-frame nonproductive sequences were analyzed. Through fastp at Q25 and MiXCR, TCRdb rebuilt clones from the public reads, retaining in-frame beta chains. Rows merge per CDR3 protein into single entries with the most common DNA and genes. Here the V and J calls rest on TCRdb's processing, not on the authors' analysis. For this sample there are some 500,000 distinct CDR3 sequences; about 13% appear just once. The top ten clonotypes cover 0.8% to 1% of the sample.

Only healthy Caucasian donors were included. The twin cohort comprised three pairs of female monozygotic twins, all aged about 18 to 30 years. Positive isolation kits from Invitrogen were used to isolate the CD4+ and CD8+ T cell populations. The CDR3 holds 14 amino acids from the cysteine to the phenylalanine. Of the read, only the CDR3 DNA is kept; its 42 bases are in frame from base 1. V and J are truncated by 5 bases and 2 bases respectively, leaving an intervening sequence of 13 bases. CDR1 and CDR2, looked up from the germline V gene, are SGHTA and FQGNSA. The data were also submitted as part of a second study, on yellow fever vaccine responses in identical twins. The second study's authors report: The authors reported that the T cell response to vaccination in identical twins appeared partly convergent and partly personalized. In identical twins, the study followed T cell clones that responded to the vaccine with precision.

The TCR comes from a woman younger than 30 in good health. The rearranged chain carries TRBV7-2 and TRBJ2-7; the D gene identity is not certain. The source material was CD4+ T cells sorted from blood. The CDR3 is CASSGSLGPYEQYF. Here is the DNA: TGTGCCAGCAGCGGATCCCTAGGCCCCTACGAGCAGTACTTC.